A single sample gave rise to the 30 T cell receptor beta chains below, sequenced in a study of a mutant IDH1 vaccine in newly diagnosed glioma. Method: immunoSEQ multiplex PCR; TCRdb's copy keeps in-frame clones and lacks some. The table shows around 60,000 clones, with about four fifths occurring only once. These receptors are not linked to any known antigen. Noted time point: week 11, during vaccination. One vaccine dose held 300 ug of mutant IDH1 20-mer peptide and came with topical imiquimod. The material sequenced was PBMCs, taken from a glioma patient whose treatment included an IDH1 peptide vaccine. These receptors all stem from a woman aged 50 to 65 with glioma.

This clone was seen a handful of times. The same CDR3 arises from other DNA sequences in this sample as well. The chain recombines TRBV7-2 with TRBJ2-6; 14 positions match TRBD2. V was clipped by 1 base and J by 2 bases; unmatched bases: 1. The CDR3 is 18 residues long. Germline CDR1 reads SGHTA; CDR2 reads FQGNSA. DNA of the CDR3: TGTGCCAGCAGCTTAGGACTAGCGGGGGGGGCTGGGGCCAACGTCCTGACTTTC. Translating gives CASSLGLAGGAGANVLTF.

The genes are TRBV12-5 and TRBJ2-3, with TRBD1 as a possible D gene (6 bases). The CDR3 totals 14 residues. The V end was cut by 5 bases, the J end by 2 bases, with 11 bases between. Germline V gene sequence: CDR1 LGHNT, CDR2 FRNRAP. CDR3 loop: CASGLGQITDTQYF. CDR3 nucleotides: TGTGCTAGTGGTCTAGGACAGATCACAGATACGCAGTATTTT.

The rearrangement joins TRBV5-4 to TRBJ2-5; weak D call: TRBD2 (5 bases). In germline, CDR1 is SGHNT, CDR2 YYREEE (reference sequence). V was shortened by 0 bases and J by 1 base, with 7 bases between the two germline ends. The length of the CDR3 is 14 residues. The chain's CDR3 is CASSLGAGQETQYF. The DNA of the CDR3 is TGTGCCAGCAGCTTGGGGGCGGGCCAAGAGACCCAGTACTTC. The full variable domain, its missing parts supplied by reference TRBV5-4 and TRBJ2-5, is ETGVTQSPTHLIKTRGQQVTLRCSSQSGHNTVSWYQQALGQGPQFIFQYYREEENGRGNFPPRFSGLQFPNYSSELNVNALELDDSALYLCASSLGAGQETQYFGPGTRLLVL.

Here the CDR3 reads CASSWTSFSISYNEQFF. The DNA of the CDR3 is TGTGCCAGCAGTTGGACTAGTTTTTCTATATCCTACAATGAGCAGTTCTTC. The V gene is TRBV27, the J gene TRBJ2-1; 7 positions agree with TRBD2. V was pared by 4 bases and J by 1 base, with 10 bases of the junction left unmatched. This CDR3 is 17 amino acids long. CDR1 is MNHEY and CDR2 is SMNVEV in the germline V gene (reference sequence).

The chain joins TRBV29-1 to TRBJ2-4, with TRBD1 matching 7 bases. Unmatched junction bases numbered 13, after V lost 7 bases and J lost 1 base. Germline V CDR1 and CDR2: SQVTM, ANQGSEA. CDR3 length: 16 amino acids. CDR3 sequence reads: CSAAGTAPQAKNIQYF. The CDR3, as DNA: TGCAGCGCCGCCGGGACAGCGCCTCAGGCCAAAAACATTCAGTACTTC.

This clone was seen more than once but under ten times. This chain uses TRBV2 with TRBJ2-4; possibly TRBD1 or TRBD2 for D (5 bases each). The length of the CDR3 is 18 residues. V shed 10 bases and J shed 0 bases, with 25 bases lying between them. Germline CDR1 and CDR2: SNHLY and FYNNEI. CDR3 DNA: TGTGCCACCAGGAACACCAATGGGACGTCTCTAGCCAAAAACATTCAGTACTTC. It yields the protein CATRNTNGTSLAKNIQYF. Filled out from reference TRBV2 and TRBJ2-4, the complete variable domain reads EPEVTQTPSHQVTQMGQEVILRCVPISNHLYFYWYRQILGQKVEFLVSFYNNEISEKSEIFDDQFSVERPDGSNFTLKIRSTKLEDSAMYFCATRNTNGTSLAKNIQYFGAGTRLSVL.

The chain uses TRBV6-6 and TRBJ1-5, with D possibly being TRBD1 (5 bases). CDR1 is MNHNY and CDR2 is SVGAGI in the germline V gene (reference sequence). V dropped 5 bases and J dropped 2 bases, with 10 bases sitting between them. The CDR3 sequence is 14 residues long. The CDR3 protein is CASSTGTGNQPQHF. DNA for the CDR3: TGTGCCAGCAGTACCGGGACGGGCAATCAGCCCCAGCATTTT.

The chain links TRBV19 to TRBJ1-5, with a possible D match to TRBD1 (5 bases). Trimming removed 7 bases at V and 0 bases at J, with 13 bases between. Germline V gives CDR1 LNHDA, CDR2 SQIVND (reference sequence). This CDR3 region has 15 residues. The CDR3 protein is CASKEQEYSNQPQHF. The CDR3 DNA reads TGTGCCAGTAAGGAACAGGAGTATAGCAATCAGCCCCAGCATTTT.

The chain links TRBV5-4 to TRBJ2-7, with D perhaps matching TRBD2 (5 bases). V was shortened by 0 bases and J by 6 bases, with 13 bases between the two germline ends. This CDR3 has 14 amino acids. Germline CDR1 SGHNT, CDR2 YYREEE (reference sequence). This CDR3 is CASSLVGWRSEQYF. The CDR3 region has the DNA TGTGCCAGCAGCTTGGTAGGGTGGAGGTCCGAGCAGTACTTC.

This chain uses TRBV9 with TRBJ1-1; D unresolved. Germline CDR1 is SGDLS and CDR2 is YYNGEE. The CDR3 length is 14 residues. V shed 0 bases and J shed 0 bases, with 6 bases lying between them. The DNA for the CDR3 is TGTGCCAGCAGCGTAGACCCGATGAACACTGAAGCTTTCTTT. Translating gives CASSVDPMNTEAFF.

This chain uses TRBV28 with TRBJ1-6; 9 positions agree with TRBD1. Germline V gene data show CDR1 as MDHEN and CDR2 as SYDVKM. This CDR3 region has 16 residues. J was trimmed by 7 bases and V by 5 bases; bases with no gene match: 9. CDR3 sequence reads: CASSVPGTGPNSPLHF. In nucleotides, the CDR3 is TGTGCCAGCAGTGTCCCCGGGACAGGGCCAAATTCACCCCTCCACTTT. Using reference TRBV28 and TRBJ1-6 for the parts outside the CDR3, the full variable domain is DVKVTQSSRYLVKRTGEKVFLECVQDMDHENMFWYRQDPGLGLRLIYFSYDVKMKEKGDIPEGYSVSREKKERFSLILESASTNQTSMYLCASSVPGTGPNSPLHFGNGTRLTVT.

The J gene is TRBJ1-4, the V gene TRBV18; 9 nucleotides line up with TRBD1. Per germline, CDR1 KGHSH and CDR2 LQKENI. The CDR3 extends over 13 amino acids. The V segment lost 6 bases and the J segment 7 bases; nucleotides outside the gene matches: 3. The DNA for the CDR3 is TGTGCCAGCTCCGAACAGGGGGCTGAAAAACTGTTTTTT. Protein sequence: CASSEQGAEKLFF.

The chain combines TRBV11-3 with TRBJ1-1; D gene ambiguous. The germline V and J ends were trimmed by 1 base and 1 base, with 10 bases remaining between them. The CDR3 is 15 amino acids. CDR1 SGHNT and CDR2 YENEEA come from the germline V gene. DNA of the CDR3: TGTGCCAGCAGCTTAGTCCTTAGAGGGAACACTGAAGCTTTCTTT. As protein: CASSLVLRGNTEAFF.

The chain recombines TRBV29-1 with TRBJ1-4; 12 positions match TRBD1. This CDR3 comprises 16 residues. CDR1 SQVTM and CDR2 ANQGSEA come from the germline V gene. J was trimmed by 8 bases and V by 8 bases; bases with no gene match: 15. Here the CDR3 reads CSTVRDRGRIREKLFF. The CDR3 bases are TGCAGCACCGTGCGGGACAGGGGGCGGATTAGGGAAAAACTGTTTTTT.

This clone was picked up a small number of times. The V call is TRBV5-1, the J call TRBJ2-1; a weak D match, TRBD1 (6 bases). The CDR3 is made up of 14 amino acids. Germline V lookup: CDR1 SGHRS, CDR2 YFSETQ. Trimming pared 3 bases from V and 2 bases from J, leaving 9 bases between. CDR3 in DNA: TGCGCCAGCAGCTCGGCAGGGGCCTACAATGAGCAGTTCTTC. It is translated as CASSSAGAYNEQFF.

The chain links TRBV5-5 to TRBJ1-1; no firm D call. Germline CDR1 SGHKS, CDR2 YYEKEE (reference sequence). Trimming stripped 3 bases from V and 1 base from J, with 10 bases between. The CDR3 consists of 14 residues. The CDR3 loop is CASSSVGANTEAFF. In DNA, the CDR3 is TGTGCCAGCAGCTCTGTTGGTGCGAACACTGAAGCTTTCTTT.

This chain joins TRBV27 and TRBJ1-5; perhaps TRBD1 as D (5 bases). The CDR3 is 13 residues long. The germline V gene encodes CDR1 MNHEY and CDR2 SMNVEV (reference sequence). Trimming removed 4 bases at V and 4 bases at J, with 8 bases between. The CDR3 coding sequence is TGTGCCAGCAGTTCCTCAGGGAATCAGCCCCAGCATTTT. The encoded protein is CASSSSGNQPQHF.

The gene calls are TRBV19 and TRBJ1-4; TRBD1 aligns across 10 bases. CDR1 and CDR2 (germline): LNHDA, SQIVND (reference sequence). V gave up 9 bases and J gave up 5 bases; unmatched junction bases: 9. The CDR3 loop spans 15 amino acids. This chain's CDR3 is CASTPPGQGNEKLFF. The CDR3 DNA sequence: TGTGCCAGCACTCCTCCGGGACAGGGGAATGAAAAACTGTTTTTT.

The chain employs TRBV19 and TRBJ2-2; possible D gene TRBD1, 5 bases. The CDR3 has 16 amino acids. V shed 3 bases and J shed 1 base, with 12 bases lying between them. Germline CDR1 and CDR2: LNHDA and SQIVND (reference sequence). CDR3 coding DNA: TGTGCCAGTAGTATTACATACAGGATGAACACCGGGGAGCTGTTTTTT. Amino acids: CASSITYRMNTGELFF.

The table lists this clone with a count of one. The rearrangement links TRBV29-1 to TRBJ1-1; TRBD1 is a possible D gene (6 bases). This CDR3 comprises 17 residues. The V gene lost 4 bases and the J gene lost 6 bases, with 27 bases spanning the gap. CDR1 and CDR2 (germline): SQVTM, ANQGSEA. For the CDR3, the DNA is TGCAGCGTTGTATTTTATCTAAGGACAGAACACCGGGCTGAAGCTTTCTTT. Its translation is CSVVFYLRTEHRAEAFF.

This clone was detected only once. The chain couples TRBV11-2 to TRBJ2-7; D is possibly TRBD2 (6 bases). The CDR3 runs to 14 residues. With 5 bases removed from V and 2 bases from J, the gap between germline ends came to 13 bases. Looked up from germline, CDR1 is SGHAT and CDR2 is FQNNGV. Here the CDR3 DNA reads TGTGCCAGCAGCAGGGACTTACGGCCCTACGAGCAGTACTTC. It is translated as CASSRDLRPYEQYF.

This sequence joins TRBV11-3 and TRBJ1-1, with D maybe TRBD1 (6 bases). This CDR3 has 15 residues. Germline CDR1 is SGHNT and CDR2 is YENEEA. Trimming left V 5 bases short and J 5 bases short, with 18 bases between. CDR3 sequence reads: CASSRNWGRLTEAFF. The CDR3 bases are TGTGCCAGCAGCAGAAACTGGGGGCGATTAACTGAAGCTTTCTTT.

The chain couples TRBV2 to TRBJ1-1; D perhaps matches TRBD1 (5 bases). CDR1 is SNHLY and CDR2 is FYNNEI in the germline V gene. The CDR3 is made up of 13 amino acids. Trimming pared 7 bases from V and 0 bases from J, leaving 9 bases between. The CDR3 region is CASTAGVNTEAFF. CDR3 nucleotide sequence: TGTGCCAGCACGGCGGGGGTGAACACTGAAGCTTTCTTT.

This chain connects TRBV19 to TRBJ1-6; D remains ambiguous. This CDR3 has 16 amino acids. Trimming removed 4 bases at V and 7 bases at J, with 17 bases between. From germline, CDR1 is LNHDA and CDR2 SQIVND (reference sequence). CDR3: CASSTSWTVGNSPLHF. Written as DNA, the CDR3 is TGTGCCAGTAGTACTTCTTGGACGGTAGGAAATTCACCCCTCCACTTT.

V and J are TRBV4-3 and TRBJ2-1, with 8 bases aligning to TRBD2. The CDR3 spans 16 residues. Germline values: CDR1 LGHNA, CDR2 YSLEER. With 3 bases clipped from V and 0 bases from J, the junction kept 4 bases outside the gene matches. The CDR3 DNA reads as TGCGCCAGCAGCCAGGTAGCGGGATTCTCCTACAATGAGCAGTTCTTC. The encoded protein is CASSQVAGFSYNEQFF.

The chain is built from TRBV29-1 and TRBJ1-1; D not resolved. Trimming took 4 bases from V and 10 from J, leaving 19 bases between them. CDR3 size: 13 residues. CDR1 is SQVTM, CDR2 ANQGSEA, per germline. DNA of the CDR3: TGCAGCGTTGGTAGATCAGAAAAGGAGGTAGCTTTCTTT. Amino acid sequence: CSVGRSEKEVAFF.

The chain employs TRBV29-1 and TRBJ2-3, with 8 bases fitting TRBD2. The germline CDR1 and CDR2 sequences are SQVTM and ANQGSEA. The V segment lost 3 bases and the J segment 1 base; nucleotides outside the gene matches: 3. The CDR3 sequence is 14 residues long. As DNA, the CDR3 is TGCAGCGTTGACGGAGCGGGGGGCACAGATACGCAGTATTTT. Translated: CSVDGAGGTDTQYF.

This chain uses TRBV6-5 with TRBJ2-1; 7 bases agree with TRBD2. V lost 0 bases and J lost 13; bases outside the gene matches: 6. CDR3 length equals 13 residues. Germline V gives CDR1 MNHEY, CDR2 SVGAGI. In DNA form, the CDR3 reads TGTGCCAGCAGTTACTCGGGGGGGAGGGAACAGTTCTTC. As protein: CASSYSGGREQFF.

CDR3 sequence reads: CASSSRKRDDYGYTF. Written as DNA, the CDR3 is TGCGCCAGCAGCTCGAGGAAAAGGGACGACTATGGCTACACCTTC. V is TRBV5-1 and J is TRBJ1-2, with D possibly matching TRBD1 (5 bases). CDR1 and CDR2 from the germline V gene are SGHRS and YFSETQ. The CDR3 consists of 15 residues. V was cut by 3 bases and J by 3 bases, with 15 bases left in between.

This chain joins TRBV7-9 and TRBJ1-4, with D unclear. Germline CDR1 reads SEHNR; CDR2 reads FQNEAQ (reference sequence). CDR3 length: 14 amino acids. Trimming took 4 bases from V and 14 from J, leaving 20 bases between them. CDR3 DNA sequence: TGTGCCAGCAGCTCCCTCACATTCGACACGGGGCTGTTTTTT. Its protein is CASSSLTFDTGLFF. The full variable domain, its missing parts supplied by reference TRBV7-9 and TRBJ1-4, is DTGVSQNPRHKITKRGQNVTFRCDPISEHNRLYWYRQTLGQGPEFLTYFQNEAQLEKSRLLSDRFSAERPKGSFSTLEIQRTEQGDSAMYLCASSSLTFDTGLFFGSGTQLSVL.